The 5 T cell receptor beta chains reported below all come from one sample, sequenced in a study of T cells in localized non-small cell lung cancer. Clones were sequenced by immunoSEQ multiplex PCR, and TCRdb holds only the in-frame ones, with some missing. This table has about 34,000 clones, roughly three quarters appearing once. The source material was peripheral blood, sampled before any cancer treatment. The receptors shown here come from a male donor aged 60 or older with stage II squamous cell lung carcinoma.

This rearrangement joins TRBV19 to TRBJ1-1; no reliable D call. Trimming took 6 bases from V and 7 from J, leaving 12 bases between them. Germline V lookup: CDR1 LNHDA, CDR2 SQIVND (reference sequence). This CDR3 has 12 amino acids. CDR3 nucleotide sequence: TGTGCCAGTAGGCTCCGGAGTGGTGAAGCTTTCTTT. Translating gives CASRLRSGEAFF.

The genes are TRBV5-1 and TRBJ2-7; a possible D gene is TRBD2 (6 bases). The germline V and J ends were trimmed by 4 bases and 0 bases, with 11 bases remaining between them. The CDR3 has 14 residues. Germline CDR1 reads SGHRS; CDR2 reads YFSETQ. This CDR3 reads CASSTGGISYEQYF. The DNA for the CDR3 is TGCGCCAGCAGCACTGGAGGGATCTCCTACGAGCAGTACTTC.

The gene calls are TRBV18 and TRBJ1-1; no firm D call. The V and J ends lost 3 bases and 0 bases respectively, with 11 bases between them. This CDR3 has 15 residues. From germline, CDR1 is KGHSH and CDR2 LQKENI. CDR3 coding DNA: TGTGCCAGCTCACCGGCAGGCCGCATGAACACTGAAGCTTTCTTT. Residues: CASSPAGRMNTEAFF.

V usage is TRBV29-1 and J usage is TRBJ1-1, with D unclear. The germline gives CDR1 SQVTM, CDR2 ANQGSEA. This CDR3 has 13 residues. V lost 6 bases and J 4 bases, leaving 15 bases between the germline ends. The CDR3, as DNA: TGCAGCGTCCGTTATACTCGTGGCACTGAAGCTTTCTTT. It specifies CSVRYTRGTEAFF.

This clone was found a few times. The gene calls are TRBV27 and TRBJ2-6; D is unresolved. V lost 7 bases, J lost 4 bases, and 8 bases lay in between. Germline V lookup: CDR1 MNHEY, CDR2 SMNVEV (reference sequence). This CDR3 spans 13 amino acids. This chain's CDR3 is CASTYAGANVLTF. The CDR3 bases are TGTGCCAGCACCTACGCCGGGGCCAACGTCCTGACTTTC.